This TCR beta chain was recovered during a study of cytomegalovirus exposure and HLA in healthy donors. Whole-study context: Unique TCRs from HLA-typed donors, 65 million to 85 million of them, were held in an early data release.

The study's findings and limits: Per a later analysis, 15,000 to 20,000 TCR beta sequences showed association with HLA alleles at 0.05 false discovery rate. The authors later linked a missense DCLRE1C variant to TCR beta V- and J-gene trimming. Earlier results showed most TCR beta V segments being productive about 90% or about 30% of the time.

The CDR3 runs to 13 residues. V was clipped by 0 bases and J by 9 bases, with 10 bases between them. Germline CDR1 and CDR2: SGDLS and YYNGEE. With 60 Vbeta and 13 Jbeta primers, the PCR was carried out. Clones were read by immunoSEQ multiplex PCR, and TCRdb kept only the in-frame ones, dropping some. The sample holds 130,000 to 150,000 clones, almost 80% seen once. Points on this clone: What it recognizes is unknown.

Input material: PBMCs. The chain joins TRBV9 to TRBJ1-3, with D uncertain. This clonotype originated in a man aged 18 to 35 in good health and CMV-seronegative. CDR3 in amino acids: CASSVGSTSTIYF. The CDR3 nucleotides are TGTGCCAGCAGCGTAGGGAGTACGAGCACCATATATTTT.